Below are 26 T cell receptor beta chains sequenced from a single sample in a study of identical twins. TCRdb reprocessed the 5' RACE reads with MiXCR, giving one entry per CDR3 protein. The table lists fewer than 800,000 distinct CDR3 sequences, 7.1% of them singletons. These data were likewise used in another study, on yellow fever vaccine responses in identical twins.

The specimen sequenced was PBMCs. Every receptor here comes from a woman between 18 and 29 years old in good health.

The sample holds a few counts of this clonotype. The V and J genes are TRBV29-1 and TRBJ2-3; either TRBD1 or TRBD2 may supply D (5 bases each). Germline loops: CDR1 SQVTM, CDR2 ANQGSEA. The CDR3 extends over 14 amino acids. The DNA of the CDR3 is TGCAGTTCAACTGGGGGACCAAGCACAGATACGCAGTATTTT. It specifies CSSTGGPSTDTQYF.

This clonotype was recorded a few times. V is TRBV2 and J is TRBJ2-1, with 8 bases lining up with TRBD2. The CDR3 has 15 residues. Germline loops: CDR1 SNHLY, CDR2 FYNNEI. J gave up 7 bases and V 3 bases, and 8 bases lay outside the gene matches. CDR3 coding DNA: TGTGCCAGCAGTGAGCGTAGCGGGACGAGGAATGAGCAGTTCTTC. Amino acid sequence: CASSERSGTRNEQFF.

The chain recombines TRBV5-5 with TRBJ2-5; 11 bases match TRBD2. The ends lost 2 bases at V and 2 bases at J; junction bases unmatched: 8. This CDR3 is built from 17 residues. The germline V gene encodes CDR1 SGHKS and CDR2 YYEKEE (reference sequence). The CDR3 region is CASSFGLAGGSQETQYF. As DNA, the CDR3 is TGTGCCAGCAGCTTCGGATTAGCGGGAGGGTCGCAAGAGACCCAGTACTTC.

This clonotype was seen just once. The chain recombines TRBV27 with TRBJ2-2; a possible D gene is TRBD2 (6 bases). The CDR3 extends over 17 amino acids. V was pared by 4 bases and J by 3 bases, with 18 bases between. Looked up from germline, CDR1 is MNHEY and CDR2 is SMNVEV (reference sequence). The CDR3 region is CASSSLLLAGHTGELFF. CDR3 nucleotides: TGTGCCAGCAGTTCCCTCCTACTAGCTGGTCACACCGGGGAGCTGTTTTTT.

The chain has TRBV4-1 and TRBJ2-1; no clear D gene. V was pared by 0 bases and J by 5 bases, with 5 bases between. The germline V gene has CDR1 MGHRA and CDR2 YSYEKL. The CDR3 loop spans 13 amino acids. In DNA, the CDR3 is TGCGCCAGCAGCCAAGATCCCGACAATGAGCAGTTCTTC. Protein: CASSQDPDNEQFF.

In its sample, this clonotype was seen many times. The chain links TRBV4-1 to TRBJ2-7, with D perhaps matching TRBD1 (6 bases). Germline V gene data show CDR1 as MGHRA and CDR2 as YSYEKL. The CDR3 has 14 amino acids. The V gene lost 4 bases and the J gene lost 6 bases, with 16 bases spanning the gap. CDR3 loop: CASSPRTDPSEQYF. The CDR3 region has the DNA TGCGCCAGCAGCCCCAGGACAGACCCGAGCGAGCAGTACTTC.

This chain joins TRBV6-1 and TRBJ2-7, with TRBD1 matching over 7 bases. The trim removed 1 base at V and 3 bases at J, leaving 3 bases unmatched. This CDR3 region has 14 residues. Germline assignment: CDR1 MNHNS and CDR2 SASEGT. CDR3 in amino acids: CASSEVGGFYEQYF. The CDR3 DNA reads TGTGCCAGCAGTGAAGTAGGGGGCTTCTACGAGCAGTACTTC.

This clonotype was observed at least ten times. The chain combines TRBV5-1 with TRBJ1-4; no clear D gene. This CDR3 has 16 residues. Trimming took 4 bases from V and 7 from J, leaving 20 bases between them. Germline assignment: CDR1 SGHRS and CDR2 YFSETQ. The CDR3 region is CASSRDRSGSGEKLFF. The CDR3 region has the DNA TGCGCCAGCAGCAGGGATCGCTCCGGGTCGGGTGAAAAACTGTTTTTT.

This chain joins TRBV28 and TRBJ2-1, with 9 bases lining up with TRBD2. Germline trimming cut 8 bases from V and 6 bases from J; bases unmatched to any gene: 8. CDR3 length: 14 amino acids. Germline V gives CDR1 MDHEN, CDR2 SYDVKM. CDR3 sequence (DNA): TGTGCCAGCGGGCTTAGCGGGGGATTCAATGAGCAGTTCTTC. This sequence encodes CASGLSGGFNEQFF.

There are many counts of this clonotype. The gene calls are TRBV6-1 and TRBJ1-5, with TRBD1 matching 7 bases. The CDR3 is 13 residues long. V shed 6 bases, J shed 4 bases, and the junction held 3 bases outside the gene matches. Germline V gene lookup returns CDR1 MNHNS and CDR2 SASEGT. CDR3 nucleotides: TGTGCCAGCAGACAGGGGCCTAATCAGCCCCAGCATTTT. Translated: CASRQGPNQPQHF.

The CDR3 DNA reads as TGCGCCAGCAGCTTGCCGGGACAGGGTAGCGATGAGCAGTTCTTC. Amino acid sequence: CASSLPGQGSDEQFF. The J gene is TRBJ2-1, the V gene TRBV5-1; 9 nucleotides line up with TRBD1. V lost 1 base to trimming and J lost 8 bases; unmatched junction nucleotides: 7. CDR3 length: 15 amino acids. CDR1 is SGHRS and CDR2 is YFSETQ in the germline V gene.

Only a few counts were recorded for this clonotype. The chain has TRBV5-8 and TRBJ1-1; D remains unclear. V lost 1 base and J 2 bases, leaving 6 bases between the germline ends. There are 13 residues in the CDR3. CDR1 and CDR2 from the germline V gene are SGHTS and YDEGEE. The CDR3 here is CASSLSINTEAFF. In nucleotides, the CDR3 is TGTGCCAGCAGCTTGTCTATAAACACTGAAGCTTTCTTT.

This clonotype was observed at least ten times. The junction does not match germline at one end; this may be a read error. The CDR3 spells CASSPRQGSYNEQFF. CDR3 DNA sequence: TGTGCCAGCAGTCCCCGACAGGGCTCCTACAATGAGCAGTTCTTC. The V gene is TRBV5-1, the J gene TRBJ2-1; 7 bases fit TRBD1. This CDR3 has 15 residues. Germline V lookup: CDR1 SGHRS, CDR2 YFSETQ.

The J gene is TRBJ2-7, the V gene TRBV6-1; D is perhaps TRBD1 (6 bases). Germline V lookup: CDR1 MNHNS, CDR2 SASEGT. This CDR3 has 13 amino acids. Trimming pared 8 bases from V and 0 bases from J, leaving 11 bases between. The CDR3 region is CASRTGTSYEQYF. The CDR3 DNA reads TGTGCCAGCCGCACAGGGACCTCCTACGAGCAGTACTTC.

The CDR3 reads CAISDGPTGANVLTF. In DNA form, the CDR3 reads TGTGCCATCAGTGACGGCCCCACTGGGGCCAACGTCCTGACTTTC. V is TRBV10-3 and J is TRBJ2-6, with D unresolved. CDR3 length equals 15 residues. From germline, CDR1 is ENHRY and CDR2 SYGVKD. Deletions cut 3 bases from V and 2 bases from J, with 8 bases between.

The table lists this clonotype with many counts. J is TRBJ2-4 and V is TRBV7-2; 9 nucleotides match TRBD1. Germline values: CDR1 SGHTA, CDR2 FQGNSA. CDR3 length: 15 residues. Trimming took 5 bases from V and 6 from J; bases not matched to a gene: 8. The CDR3 protein is CASSPAQGALNIQYF. CDR3 in DNA: TGTGCCAGCAGCCCCGCACAGGGGGCCCTAAACATTCAGTACTTC. Combining the CDR3 with reference TRBV7-2 and TRBJ2-4 gives the whole variable domain GAGVSQSPSNKVTEKGKDVELRCDPISGHTALYWYRQSLGQGLEFLIYFQGNSAPDKSGLPSDRFSAERTGGSVSTLTIQRTQQEDSAVYLCASSPAQGALNIQYFGAGTRLSVL.

The rearrangement links TRBV15 to TRBJ2-1; 9 nucleotides line up with TRBD1. The germline V gene has CDR1 LNHNV and CDR2 YYDKDF (reference sequence). V gave up 0 bases and J gave up 8 bases; unmatched junction bases: 8. The CDR3 consists of 16 residues. CDR3 in DNA: TGTGCCACCAGCAGAGAAGGACAGGGGAGGTTCGATGAGCAGTTCTTC. Its protein product is CATSREGQGRFDEQFF.

This clonotype was found many times. The rearrangement joins TRBV10-3 to TRBJ2-3; a weak D match, TRBD2 (6 bases). V was clipped by 2 bases and J by 0 bases, with 15 bases between them. Looked up from germline, CDR1 is ENHRY and CDR2 is SYGVKD. The CDR3 covers 17 residues. DNA of the CDR3: TGTGCCATCAGTGAGAGGGGAGCGGGCCCAAGCACAGATACGCAGTATTTT. Translating it yields CAISERGAGPSTDTQYF.

This clonotype occurred a few times. The chain employs TRBV7-9 and TRBJ2-5; 10 positions match TRBD1. This CDR3 has 16 amino acids. Germline assignment: CDR1 SEHNR and CDR2 FQNEAQ (reference sequence). V lost 3 bases and J lost 3; bases outside the gene matches: 7. The chain's CDR3 is CASSFSGTGAKETQYF. The CDR3, as DNA: TGTGCCAGCAGCTTTAGCGGGACAGGGGCGAAAGAGACCCAGTACTTC.

This clonotype was detected ten times or more. This chain connects TRBV5-1 to TRBJ2-4; maybe TRBD2 (5 bases). The CDR3 totals 15 residues. CDR1 and CDR2 from the germline V gene are SGHRS and YFSETQ. The ends were cut back, 3 bases at V and 7 bases at J, with 17 bases in the middle. The CDR3 DNA is TGCGCCAGCAGCTCAATGACGGGGTGGGGTAACATTCAGTACTTC. It encodes CASSSMTGWGNIQYF.

This clonotype occurred many times. The rearrangement links TRBV27 to TRBJ2-2; TRBD2 agrees at 13 bases. Per the germline V gene, CDR1 is MNHEY and CDR2 is SMNVEV (reference sequence). Trimming removed 5 bases from V and 6 bases from J; junction bases left unmatched: 12. This CDR3 contains 18 residues. The CDR3 is CASSTGLTSGRRSGELFF. The DNA of the CDR3 is TGTGCCAGCAGTACGGGATTGACTAGCGGGAGGCGATCCGGGGAGCTGTTTTTT.

This clonotype was seen ten or more times. The genes are TRBV4-1 and TRBJ2-3; D perhaps matches TRBD2 (6 bases). From germline, CDR1 is MGHRA and CDR2 YSYEKL. The V end was cut by 0 bases, the J end by 6 bases, with 16 bases between. The CDR3 is 16 residues long. The CDR3 bases are TGCGCCAGCAGCCAAGAATTAGCGGATTTCACGGATACGCAGTATTTT. Protein sequence: CASSQELADFTDTQYF.

This clonotype was observed a few times. The chain couples TRBV27 to TRBJ2-7; no clear D gene. Between the trimmed V and J ends, which lost 5 bases and 3 bases, there was a span of 17 bases. Germline CDR1 MNHEY, CDR2 SMNVEV (reference sequence). CDR3 length: 15 residues. CDR3 DNA sequence: TGTGCCAGCAGTATCCGGGCCCCCTACAACTACGAGCAGTACTTC. Protein: CASSIRAPYNYEQYF.

This clonotype occurred a few times. The chain has TRBV12-3 or TRBV12-4 and TRBJ2-2; D possibly corresponds to TRBD2 (6 bases). CDR3 length: 15 residues. Trimming stripped 5 bases from V and 4 bases from J, with 14 bases between. In DNA form, the CDR3 reads TGTGCCAGCAGTAAGGGACTTTGGGGCACCGGGGAGCTGTTTTTT. Protein: CASSKGLWGTGELFF.

This clonotype occurred many times. The gene calls are TRBV6-1 and TRBJ2-1; 11 nucleotides match TRBD2. The CDR3 is 16 amino acids. CDR1 MNHNS and CDR2 SASEGT come from the germline V gene. Trimming cost V 5 bases and J 1 base; bases outside gene matches: 4. The CDR3 nucleotides are TGTGCCAGCAGTCGACTAGCGGGAACATCCTACAATGAGCAGTTCTTC. This codes for CASSRLAGTSYNEQFF.

The CDR3 reads CASSAQGSPNQPQHF. CDR3 sequence (DNA): TGTGCCAGCAGTGCGCAGGGGAGCCCTAATCAGCCCCAGCATTTT. The V gene is TRBV25-1, the J gene TRBJ1-5; D might be TRBD1 (6 bases). Germline V gives CDR1 MGHDK, CDR2 SYGVNS. The CDR3 totals 15 residues. The ends were cut back, 4 bases at V and 4 bases at J, with 14 bases in the middle.